This record covers a single T cell receptor (beta chain). Its antigen is not known. These data belong to a study of T cell responses to AZD1222 COVID-19 vaccine. This table comes from immunoSEQ multiplex PCR, and its TCRdb copy is limited to in-frame clones, with some not included. Of roughly 200,000 clones listed, about 95% are singletons. Study-level points and caveats: Just five or six AZD1222 recipients were seropositive at baseline. Most donors were white British and more were female, and clonal diversity was possibly underestimated.

The V segment lost 8 bases and the J segment 0 bases; nucleotides outside the gene matches: 15. This CDR3 comprises 18 residues. CDR1 and CDR2 from the germline V gene are MNHNS and SASEGT. The chain carries TRBV6-1 and TRBJ2-2; TRBD1 matches at 7 bases. The source was peripheral blood, collected 28 days after the second dose of the MenACWY control vaccine. This TCR was recovered from an adult who received the MenACWY meningococcal vaccine as a control. The CDR3, as DNA: TGTGCCAGCGGTAAAGCGACAGGGAGAGGTGCGAACACCGGGGAGCTGTTTTTT. Its protein is CASGKATGRGANTGELFF.